The rows below give T cell receptor beta chains drawn from one sample of a study of cytomegalovirus exposure and HLA in healthy donors. Generated by immunoSEQ multiplex PCR, the TCRdb table keeps only in-frame clones and is missing some. The table has about 260,000 clones, roughly 70% seen once. Sequenced sample: PBMCs. These receptors were obtained from a female donor in good health and CMV-seronegative. Both conserved end residues are part of each CDR3. Fields, in order: D gene, J gene, clone size, V gene, CDR3 DNA, CDR3 protein. A D gene is named only where the DNA matches it firmly. Where a row states a size, it is once, few, many or the class of an expanded clone; other rows omit it.

D: TRBD2
J: TRBJ2-3
size: .
V: TRBV7-3
DNA: TGTGCCAGCAGCTCTGGACTAGCGGGAGTCACAGATACGCAGTATTTT
CDR3: CASSSGLAGVTDTQYF

D: .
J: TRBJ2-1
size: .
V: TRBV6-1
DNA: TGTGCCAGCAGCCCCCCGTTGGGGAGCTACAATGAGCAGTTCTTC
CDR3: CASSPPLGSYNEQFF

D: .
J: TRBJ1-2
size: .
V: TRBV5-4
DNA: TGTGCCAGCAGCTTGGACGAACAGGGATTCTATGGCTACACCTTC
CDR3: CASSLDEQGFYGYTF

D: .
J: TRBJ2-3
size: .
V: TRBV5-1
DNA: TGCGCCAGCATCGGGGTTCCAGGATCAGATACGCAGTATTTT
CDR3: CASIGVPGSDTQYF

D: TRBD1
J: TRBJ1-2
size: .
V: TRBV18
DNA: TGTGCCAGCTCACCACTCTCAGGGGGTGGCTACACCTTC
CDR3: CASSPLSGGGYTF

D: .
J: TRBJ2-7
size: .
V: TRBV28
DNA: TGTGCCAGCAGTTCCCGGGGGTGGCAGTACTTC
CDR3: CASSSRGWQYF

D: .
J: TRBJ1-1
size: .
V: TRBV6-6
DNA: TGTGCCAGCAGTATAATGGGGCACACTGAAGCTTTCTTT
CDR3: CASSIMGHTEAFF

D: TRBD1
J: TRBJ1-1
size: once
V: TRBV5-1
DNA: TGCGCCAGCAGCTTGGGACTGGACAGGGGTGAAGCTTTCTTT
CDR3: CASSLGLDRGEAFF

D: TRBD1
J: TRBJ1-1
size: few
V: TRBV27
DNA: TGTGCCAGCAGTCAGGGGACAGGTCTCACTGAAGCTTTCTTT
CDR3: CASSQGTGLTEAFF

D: .
J: TRBJ1-1
size: .
V: TRBV5-1
DNA: TGCGCCAGCAGCTTGGTCGAGGGTATCAATGAAGCTTTCTTT
CDR3: CASSLVEGINEAFF

D: TRBD1
J: TRBJ1-5
size: .
V: TRBV6-1
DNA: TGTGCCAGCAGTGATCGGGACAGGGCCTTAGGGCAGCCCCAGCATTTT
CDR3: CASSDRDRALGQPQHF

D: TRBD2
J: TRBJ2-1
size: .
V: TRBV7-2
DNA: TGTGCCAGCAGCTTAGTCCCCCGTAGCGGGAACTACAATGAGCAGTTCTTC
CDR3: CASSLVPRSGNYNEQFF

D: .
J: TRBJ2-2
size: .
V: TRBV6-6
DNA: TGTGCCAGCAGTCGCGGGGAGACCGGGGAGCTGTTTTTT
CDR3: CASSRGETGELFF

D: .
J: TRBJ2-3
size: .
V: TRBV7-8
DNA: TGTGCCAGCAGCTTAGTACTAGCTAAAGGCACAGATACGCAGTATTTT
CDR3: CASSLVLAKGTDTQYF

D: TRBD2
J: TRBJ2-7
size: .
V: TRBV2
DNA: TGTGCCAGCATGTTAGCGGGAGGGAGCTCCTACGAGCAGTACTTC
CDR3: CASMLAGGSSYEQYF

D: .
J: TRBJ1-1
size: .
V: TRBV11-1
DNA: TGTGCCAGCAGCCTACGAAGACAGCAACACTACCGGGACACTGAAGCTTTCTTT
CDR3: CASSLRRQQHYRDTEAFF

D: .
J: TRBJ2-7
size: .
V: TRBV6-5
DNA: TGTGCCAGCAGTTACTCACAGGGAGCCTACGAGCAGTACTTC
CDR3: CASSYSQGAYEQYF

D: TRBD2
J: TRBJ2-7
size: .
V: TRBV27
DNA: TGTGCCAGCAGTTCTAGCGGGAGCTCCTACGAGCAGTACTTC
CDR3: CASSSSGSSYEQYF

D: TRBD1
J: TRBJ1-1
size: .
V: TRBV7-8
DNA: TGTGCCAGCAGAAGCAGGGGGGACACTGAAGCTTTCTTT
CDR3: CASRSRGDTEAFF

D: .
J: TRBJ2-3
size: .
V: TRBV30
DNA: TGTGCCTGGAGTCCGGGACTCCTGACAGATACGCAGTATTTT
CDR3: CAWSPGLLTDTQYF

D: TRBD1
J: TRBJ1-5
size: .
V: TRBV2
DNA: TGTGCCAGCAAAGCATCGGACAGGACGAACCAGCCCCAGCATTTT
CDR3: CASKASDRTNQPQHF

D: .
J: TRBJ2-2
size: .
V: TRBV6-5
DNA: TGTGCCAGCAGTTTAACAGTGGGGGCGGAAACCGGGGAGCTGTTTTTT
CDR3: CASSLTVGAETGELFF

D: TRBD2
J: TRBJ2-1
size: .
V: TRBV9
DNA: TGTGCCAGCAGCCTGGGACTAGCGGGGTACAATGAGCAGTTCTTC
CDR3: CASSLGLAGYNEQFF

D: TRBD2
J: TRBJ2-5
size: .
V: TRBV27
DNA: TGTGCCAGCGGGGGACGAGCGGGAGGAGCAAGAGTACAAGAGACCCAGTACTTC
CDR3: CASGGRAGGARVQETQYF

D: .
J: TRBJ2-1
size: once
V: TRBV6-5
DNA: TGTGCCAGCAGTCCCGAGTCCTACAATGAGCAGTTCTTC
CDR3: CASSPESYNEQFF

D: .
J: TRBJ1-3
size: .
V: TRBV5-1
DNA: TGCGCCAGCAGAACGGACAGAGGGAGTGGAAACACCATATATTTT
CDR3: CASRTDRGSGNTIYF

D: .
J: TRBJ2-2
size: .
V: TRBV14
DNA: TGTGCCAGCAGCCTATCGAACACCGGGGAGCTGTTTTTT
CDR3: CASSLSNTGELFF

D: TRBD2
J: TRBJ2-3
size: .
V: TRBV7-2
DNA: TGTGCCAGCAGCCCCGGACTAGCGGGAGCAATGGCTACGCAGTATTTT
CDR3: CASSPGLAGAMATQYF

D: TRBD1
J: TRBJ1-2
size: .
V: TRBV10-3
DNA: TGTGCCACCAGTGGGGACAGGGACTCTGGGGGCTACACCTTC
CDR3: CATSGDRDSGGYTF

D: .
J: TRBJ2-2
size: .
V: TRBV7-9
DNA: TGTTCCAGCAGCCCCCCCTTTAAGGAGCCCGGGGAGCTGTTTTTT
CDR3: CSSSPPFKEPGELFF

D: TRBD1
J: TRBJ2-5
size: once
V: TRBV28
DNA: TGTGCCAGCAGTCCGCGGACAGGGGGCGTAGAGACCCAGTACTTC
CDR3: CASSPRTGGVETQYF

D: TRBD2
J: TRBJ2-1
size: once
V: TRBV14
DNA: TGTGCCAGCAGCCAAGAGATGGGGGGGGGCTACAATGAGCAGTTCTTC
CDR3: CASSQEMGGGYNEQFF

D: .
J: TRBJ2-7
size: .
V: TRBV18
DNA: TGTGCCAGCTCACCATTGGACAGTGCCTACGAGCAGTACTTC
CDR3: CASSPLDSAYEQYF

D: TRBD1
J: TRBJ1-1
size: few
V: TRBV5-8
DNA: TGTGCCAGCAGCACAGGGGTCCCCTCAATGAACACTGAAGCTTTCTTT
CDR3: CASSTGVPSMNTEAFF

D: .
J: TRBJ1-3
size: .
V: TRBV19
DNA: TGTGCCAGTAGTATAAAGGGGCCTGGAAACACCATATATTTT
CDR3: CASSIKGPGNTIYF

D: .
J: TRBJ2-5
size: .
V: TRBV9
DNA: TGTGCCAGCAGCGCGTTCCTGACAGGCCAAGAGACCCAGTACTTC
CDR3: CASSAFLTGQETQYF

D: .
J: TRBJ2-7
size: .
V: TRBV19
DNA: TGTGCCAGTAGTATCTCGACTAGCTACGAGCAGTACTTC
CDR3: CASSISTSYEQYF

D: TRBD1
J: TRBJ1-2
size: .
V: TRBV6-1
DNA: TGTGCCAGCAGTGAAGAAGGGGACAGGGGGGACTACACCTTC
CDR3: CASSEEGDRGDYTF

D: TRBD1
J: TRBJ2-1
size: .
V: TRBV6-1
DNA: TGTGCCAGCAGTGAAGAGACAGGGTGGAATGAGCAGTTCTTC
CDR3: CASSEETGWNEQFF

D: .
J: TRBJ1-3
size: .
V: TRBV5-1
DNA: TGCGCCAGCAGCTTTGGAAGTACAGAAAACACCATATATTTT
CDR3: CASSFGSTENTIYF

D: TRBD1
J: TRBJ2-1
size: .
V: TRBV7-8
DNA: TGTGCCAGCAGCTTGGGGACAGGGCTCTGGGAGCAGTTCTTC
CDR3: CASSLGTGLWEQFF

D: TRBD2
J: TRBJ2-7
size: .
V: TRBV28
DNA: TGTGCCAGCGGGAGGGGAACGGGCTACGAGCAGTACTTC
CDR3: CASGRGTGYEQYF